The table lists the clone carrying this T cell receptor (beta chain) with many counts. Its antigen is currently unknown. The sample is drawn from a study of T cell repertoires in cytomegalovirus infection. Study-level background: Both CMV infection and a matching HLA type were indicated by public TCR beta signatures. The study's findings and limits: Across the ex vivo response, the dominant clonotypes were HLA-C-restricted CMV-specific TCR beta clonotypes. The study identified carriers of CMV plus the relevant HLA from cumulative public TCR beta family frequency.

MiXCR, run by TCRdb on the reads, gives a single entry per CDR3 protein. Altogether approximately 400,000 distinct CDR3 sequences are present, approximately 31% being singletons, with the ten largest covering roughly 15%. Per germline, CDR1 SGHTA and CDR2 FQGNSA. V shed 3 bases, J shed 7 bases, and the junction held 9 bases outside the gene matches. The CDR3 consists of 15 residues. This clonotype was sampled from a human donor in good health (CMV status not recorded). Some clones in this sample may be carry-over from other donors' samples. This chain joins TRBV7-2 and TRBJ2-7; 10 bases fit TRBD2. The sample was PBMCs. CDR3 nucleotides: TGTGCCAGCAGCTTGGTATCAGCGGGGGGGCGGGAGCAGTACTTC. As protein: CASSLVSAGGREQYF.